The T cell receptor beta chain described here comes from a study of Ad26.COV2.S vaccination and SARS-CoV-2 variants. In the study overall: Donor got 5x10^10 or 1x10^11 viral particles of Ad26.COV2.S.

The treatment denotes: around 19 received Ad26.COV2.S at low or high dose, single or two shots; 5 received placebo; per-sample allocation not given. Samples came from day 63 after the first vaccine or placebo injection. Aged 18-55 years, donor was enrolled in Boston in 2020. An Ad26 vector expressing Wuhan-strain SARS-CoV-2 spike constituted the vaccine. Trimming left V 1 base short and J 3 bases short, with 4 bases between. The CDR3 spans 13 residues. Germline CDR1 and CDR2: SGHDN and FVKESK. TCRdb keeps only in-frame clones here, not all; method: immunoSEQ multiplex PCR. The repertoire holds a few hundred thousand clones, with roughly 80% as singletons.

The chain has TRBV14 and TRBJ1-5; D gene ambiguous. The source material was peripheral blood, sampled in a trial of Ad26.COV2.S vaccine versus placebo. The clonotype comes from a person aged 18 to 65 who received the Ad26.COV2.S COVID-19 vaccine or a placebo. The CDR3 DNA reads TGTGCCAGCAGCCAAGGCTACAATCAGCCCCAGCATTTT. Amino acids: CASSQGYNQPQHF.